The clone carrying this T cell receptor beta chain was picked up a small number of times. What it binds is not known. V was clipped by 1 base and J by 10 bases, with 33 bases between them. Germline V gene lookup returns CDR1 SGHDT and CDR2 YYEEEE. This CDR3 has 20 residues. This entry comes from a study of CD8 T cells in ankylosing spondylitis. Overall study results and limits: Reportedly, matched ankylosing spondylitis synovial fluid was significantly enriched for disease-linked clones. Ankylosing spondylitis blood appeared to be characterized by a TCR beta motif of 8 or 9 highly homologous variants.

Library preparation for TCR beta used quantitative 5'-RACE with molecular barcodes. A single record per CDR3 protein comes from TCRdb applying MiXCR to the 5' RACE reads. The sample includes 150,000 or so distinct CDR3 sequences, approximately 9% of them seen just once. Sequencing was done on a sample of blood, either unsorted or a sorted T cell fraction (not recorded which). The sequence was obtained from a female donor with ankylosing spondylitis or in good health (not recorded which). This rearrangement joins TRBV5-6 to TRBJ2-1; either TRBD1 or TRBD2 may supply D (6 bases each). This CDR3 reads CASSLTGLGFPTQPQGEQFF. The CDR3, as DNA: TGTGCCAGCAGCTTGACGGGACTCGGTTTCCCCACCCAGCCCCAGGGGGAGCAGTTCTTC.